There are a few counts of the clone carrying this T cell receptor beta chain. Its specificity is unknown. This sample is part of a study of long-term antiretroviral therapy in people with HIV. Findings of the study overall: Among HIV repertoires, CDR3 length ranges were narrower than those of controls. Older ART regimens were possibly in use when the blood was collected between about 2004 and 2018.

The ends lost 8 bases at V and 4 bases at J; junction bases unmatched: 9. Germline V gene data show CDR1 as KGHSH and CDR2 as LQKENI. The length of the CDR3 is 15 residues. Going into DNA extraction, samples held about 0.85-11 million cryopreserved PBMC. Sequencing used immunoSEQ v3.0 at survey level. The data were produced by immunoSEQ multiplex PCR, yet TCRdb's version contains in-frame clones alone and is incomplete. The sample has 6,000 or so clones; roughly 80% are singletons. This receptor was obtained from a man in his forties with HIV. Material: unsorted PBMCs, obtained 0.5 years before starting antiretroviral therapy. The chain carries TRBV18 and TRBJ1-5; 9 bases align to TRBD1. The CDR3 loop is CASHISGTGNQPQHF. DNA of the CDR3: TGTGCCAGCCACATTTCCGGGACAGGGAATCAGCCCCAGCATTTT. The full variable domain, completed using reference TRBV18 and TRBJ1-5, is NAGVMQNPRHLVRRRGQEARLRCSPMKGHSHVYWYRQLPEEGLKFMVYLQKENIIDESGMPKERFSAEFPKEGPSILRIQQVVRGDSAAYFCASHISGTGNQPQHFGDGTRLSIL.